The 9 T cell receptor beta chains in this list originate from one sample, sequenced in a study of T cell responses to AZD1222 COVID-19 vaccine. Generated by immunoSEQ multiplex PCR, the TCRdb table keeps only in-frame clones and is missing some. The table has tens of thousands of clones, about nine tenths seen once; the top ten hold more than 9.5%. This specimen consisted of peripheral blood, obtained 28 days after the second AZD1222 dose. Receptor source: an adult who received the AZD1222 COVID-19 vaccine.

This clone was counted only a few times. J is TRBJ2-5 and V is TRBV7-2; TRBD2 might be the D (6 bases). V was pared by 2 bases and J by 2 bases, with 12 bases between. The CDR3 is 15 residues long. Germline CDR1 is SGHTA and CDR2 is FQGNSA. CDR3 protein: CASSLRQGGQETQYF. CDR3 in DNA: TGTGCCAGCAGCTTAAGGCAGGGAGGACAAGAGACCCAGTACTTC. The full variable domain, in which reference TRBV7-2 and TRBJ2-5 provide the parts outside the CDR3, is GAGVSQSPSNKVTEKGKDVELRCDPISGHTALYWYRQSLGQGLEFLIYFQGNSAPDKSGLPSDRFSAERTGGSVSTLTIQRTQQEDSAVYLCASSLRQGGQETQYFGPGTRLLVL.

V gene TRBV24-1 combines with J gene TRBJ1-1; TRBD1 might be the D (6 bases). V shed 3 bases and J shed 7 bases, with 11 bases lying between them. The CDR3 totals 13 residues. Per germline, CDR1 KGHDR and CDR2 SFDVKD. The CDR3 is CATSDPVTGEAFF. CDR3 coding DNA: TGTGCCACCAGTGATCCGGTGACAGGTGAAGCTTTCTTT.

The chain has TRBV28 and TRBJ2-1; 8 bases agree with TRBD1. Germline CDR1 reads MDHEN; CDR2 reads SYDVKM. The CDR3 spans 17 residues. The trim removed 4 bases at V and 6 bases at J, leaving 14 bases unmatched. The CDR3 DNA follows: TGTGCCAGCAGTTCCCCAATTCCAGGGGGCCTGCGCAATGAGCAGTTCTTC. Its protein product is CASSSPIPGGLRNEQFF.

The chain combines TRBV5-1 with TRBJ2-4, with D perhaps TRBD2 (6 bases). CDR1 is SGHRS, CDR2 YFSETQ, per germline. Between the trimmed V and J ends, which lost 0 bases and 7 bases, there was a span of 14 bases. The CDR3 has 15 amino acids. The CDR3 region is CASSLDLGGRNIQYF. In nucleotides, the CDR3 is TGCGCCAGCAGCTTGGACTTAGGAGGGAGGAACATTCAGTACTTC.

The J gene is TRBJ2-4, the V gene TRBV9; 10 bases line up with TRBD1. CDR3 length: 15 residues. V shed 0 bases, J shed 7 bases, and the junction held 4 bases outside the gene matches. Germline lookup yields CDR1 SGDLS and CDR2 YYNGEE. The CDR3 DNA reads as TGTGCCAGCAGCGTAGGTGGGACAGGGGTCAACATTCAGTACTTC. It specifies CASSVGGTGVNIQYF.

This sequence joins TRBV19 and TRBJ2-5; TRBD1 is a possible D gene (6 bases). The CDR3 runs to 15 residues. V dropped 1 base and J dropped 1 base, with 10 bases sitting between them. Germline CDR1 reads LNHDA; CDR2 reads SQIVND (reference sequence). The CDR3 loop reads CASSIGSRGQETQYF. In DNA, the CDR3 is TGTGCCAGTAGTATAGGTAGCAGGGGCCAAGAGACCCAGTACTTC.

The rearrangement uses TRBV2 and TRBJ1-2, with D perhaps TRBD1 (5 bases). The CDR3 is made up of 12 amino acids. Trimming removed 7 bases from V and 4 bases from J, with 10 bases in between. Germline loops: CDR1 SNHLY, CDR2 FYNNEI. The CDR3 here is CASKQDTYGYTF. The CDR3 region has the DNA TGTGCCAGCAAGCAGGACACCTATGGCTACACCTTC.

The chain is built from TRBV2 and TRBJ2-7, with a possible D match to TRBD2 (7 bases). V gave up 4 bases and J gave up 1 base, with 11 bases separating them. Germline CDR1 and CDR2: SNHLY and FYNNEI. The CDR3 is 14 residues long. Written as DNA, the CDR3 is TGTGCCAGCAGTGGGGGGGGCTCGTCCTACGAGCAGTACTTC. Protein product: CASSGGGSSYEQYF. Variable domain in full (rest from reference TRBV2 and TRBJ2-7): EPEVTQTPSHQVTQMGQEVILRCVPISNHLYFYWYRQILGQKVEFLVSFYNNEISEKSEIFDDQFSVERPDGSNFTLKIRSTKLEDSAMYFCASSGGGSSYEQYFGPGTRLTVT.

V gene TRBV3-1 (or the pseudogene TRBV3-2) combines with J gene TRBJ1-6; 8 bases align to TRBD1. CDR3 length equals 14 residues. Per the germline V gene, CDR1 is LGHDT and CDR2 is YNNKEL (reference sequence). After removal of 1 base from V and 7 bases from J, the junction contained 0 bases not matched to a gene. The CDR3 nucleotides are TGTGCCAGCAGCCAAGGGACAGGGAATTCACCCCTCCACTTT. Translating gives CASSQGTGNSPLHF.